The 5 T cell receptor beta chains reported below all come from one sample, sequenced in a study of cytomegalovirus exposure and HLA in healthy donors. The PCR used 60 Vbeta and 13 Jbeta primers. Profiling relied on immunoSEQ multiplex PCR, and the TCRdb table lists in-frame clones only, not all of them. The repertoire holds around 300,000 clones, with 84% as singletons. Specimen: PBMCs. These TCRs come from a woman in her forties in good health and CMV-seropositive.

CDR3 in DNA: TGTGCCAGCAGTCCCCAACAGGGCCTCACCGGGGAGCTGTTTTTT. This translates into CASSPQQGLTGELFF. The chain combines TRBV7-6 with TRBJ2-2; D might be TRBD1 (6 bases). Per germline, CDR1 SGHVS and CDR2 FNYEAQ. The CDR3 covers 15 residues. Trimming removed 6 bases at V and 4 bases at J, with 15 bases between.

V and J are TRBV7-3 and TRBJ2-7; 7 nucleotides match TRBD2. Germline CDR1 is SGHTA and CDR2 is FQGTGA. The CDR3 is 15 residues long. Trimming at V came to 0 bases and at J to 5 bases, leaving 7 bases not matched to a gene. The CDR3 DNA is TGTGCCAGCAGCTTAACTGGCGGGAGTTTCCACGAGCAGTACTTC. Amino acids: CASSLTGGSFHEQYF.

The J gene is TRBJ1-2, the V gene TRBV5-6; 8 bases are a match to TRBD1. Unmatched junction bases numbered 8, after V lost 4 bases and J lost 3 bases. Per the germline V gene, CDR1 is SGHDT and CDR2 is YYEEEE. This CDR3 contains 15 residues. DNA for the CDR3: TGTGCCAGCAGCCTAGCAGGGGGCACCTACTATGGCTACACCTTC. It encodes CASSLAGGTYYGYTF.

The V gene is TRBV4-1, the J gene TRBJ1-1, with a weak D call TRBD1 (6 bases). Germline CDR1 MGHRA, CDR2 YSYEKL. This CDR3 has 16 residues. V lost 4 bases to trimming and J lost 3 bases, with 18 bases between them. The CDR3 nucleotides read TGCGCCAGCAGCCCTCATAATCCCGGACAGTACACTGAAGCTTTCTTT. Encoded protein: CASSPHNPGQYTEAFF.

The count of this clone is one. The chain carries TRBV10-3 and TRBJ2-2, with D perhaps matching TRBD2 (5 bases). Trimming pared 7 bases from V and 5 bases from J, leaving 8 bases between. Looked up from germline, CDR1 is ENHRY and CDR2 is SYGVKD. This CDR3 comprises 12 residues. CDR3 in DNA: TGTGCCATCATAGGGAGAACCGGGGAGCTGTTTTTT. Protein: CAIIGRTGELFF.